These T cell receptor beta chains were read from a single sample in a study of T cell responses to AZD1222 COVID-19 vaccine. Assay: immunoSEQ multiplex PCR; the TCRdb copy retains only in-frame clones and omits some. The sample contains some 150,000 clones, more than 85% of which appear only once. Sample: peripheral blood, taken 28 days after the second AZD1222 dose. Receptors originate from an adult who received the AZD1222 COVID-19 vaccine. The CDR3 runs from the conserved cysteine through the conserved F or W. The D gene is left open where the match is weak. Clone size is shown for a subset of rows, as once, few, many or a class of expanded clone.

clone size	D gene	J gene	CDR3 length	V gene	CDR3 protein	CDR3 DNA
-	TRBD1	TRBJ1-2	15	TRBV9	CASSATGTGSAGYTF	TGTGCCAGCAGCGCGACCGGGACAGGGTCGGCTGGCTACACCTTC
-	TRBD1	TRBJ1-3	19	TRBV12-5	CASGLPPGQGMETGNTIYF	TGTGCTAGTGGTTTGCCTCCGGGACAGGGGATGGAAACTGGAAACACCATATATTTT
-	-	TRBJ1-5	12	TRBV27	CASSRTNQPQHF	TGTGCCAGCAGCCGGACCAATCAGCCCCAGCATTTT
-	-	TRBJ2-7	14	TRBV27	CASSSRGSSYEQYF	TGTGCCAGCAGTTCCAGGGGAAGCTCCTACGAGCAGTACTTC
-	-	TRBJ2-6	18	TRBV12-5	CASGLLATELSGANVLTF	TGTGCTAGTGGTTTGCTCGCGACGGAGCTCTCTGGGGCCAACGTCCTGACTTTC
-	TRBD1	TRBJ1-1	15	TRBV6-5	CASSYRGDRNTEAFF	TGTGCCAGCAGTTACAGAGGGGACAGGAACACTGAAGCTTTCTTT
-	-	TRBJ2-2	14	TRBV7-9	CASRKGGNTGELFF	TGTGCCAGCAGGAAAGGGGGGAACACCGGGGAGCTGTTTTTT
-	-	TRBJ1-6	18	TRBV11-2	CASSSLKREVQAVSPLHF	TGTGCCAGCAGCTCCCTAAAGAGGGAGGTTCAAGCAGTGTCACCCCTCCACTTT
-	-	TRBJ2-5	18	TRBV23-1	CASSQYCREGGHWETQYF	TGCGCCAGCAGTCAATATTGCAGGGAAGGGGGACATTGGGAGACCCAGTACTTC
-	TRBD1	TRBJ1-3	14	TRBV28	CASHGTVSGNTIYF	TGTGCCAGCCACGGGACAGTTTCAGGAAACACCATATATTTT
-	TRBD2	TRBJ2-1	18	TRBV9	CASSLRLLAGMNYNEQFF	TGTGCCAGCAGCCTACGACTACTAGCGGGGATGAATTACAATGAGCAGTTCTTC
-	-	TRBJ1-4	13	TRBV28	CASIRGEAEKLFF	TGTGCCAGCATCCGAGGGGAAGCTGAAAAACTGTTTTTT
few	-	TRBJ1-2	16	TRBV6-2/TRBV6-3	CASSYSSIWGFYGYTF	TGTGCCAGCAGTTACTCGAGTATATGGGGATTCTATGGCTACACCTTC
-	-	TRBJ2-7	16	TRBV28	CASSLSAVRRTYEQYF	TGTGCCAGCAGTTTGAGTGCGGTTCGCCGAACCTACGAGCAGTACTTC
-	-	TRBJ1-2	15	TRBV27	CASSPRPATNYGYTF	TGTGCCAGCAGTCCCCGGCCAGCTACTAACTATGGCTACACCTTC
-	TRBD1	TRBJ2-7	11	TRBV24-1	CVKQGTNEQYF	TGTGTCAAACAGGGGACGAACGAGCAGTACTTC
-	TRBD2	TRBJ2-7	16	TRBV3-1/TRBV3-2	CASSQGLAGGVHEQYF	TGTGCCAGCAGCCAAGGACTAGCGGGAGGGGTCCACGAGCAGTACTTC
-	-	TRBJ1-6	13	TRBV28	CASIRRFNSPLHF	TGTGCCAGCATAAGGCGGTTCAATTCACCCCTCCACTTT
-	-	TRBJ1-2	15	TRBV5-1	CASSLDQGFYYGYTF	TGCGCCAGCAGCTTGGACCAGGGGTTCTACTATGGCTACACCTTC